This entry lists 28 T cell receptor beta chains sequenced from one sample in a study of T cell responses to AZD1222 COVID-19 vaccine. Here immunoSEQ multiplex PCR was the method, and the copy in TCRdb shows in-frame clones only, minus some. The table has 100,000 to 150,000 clones, 88% seen once; the top ten hold 3.5% to 4.5%. Specimen: peripheral blood, collected on day 0 of AZD1222 vaccination. The receptors come from an adult in good health.

The chain has TRBV28 and TRBJ2-3, with D perhaps given as TRBD1 or TRBD2 (6 bases each). This CDR3 comprises 16 residues. Germline-derived CDR1 and CDR2 are MDHEN and SYDVKM. V was clipped by 5 bases and J by 4 bases, with 19 bases between them. The CDR3 bases are TGTGCCAGCAGTGCTCAGGGGTGGGAGGTCCCAGATACGCAGTATTTT. Encoded protein: CASSAQGWEVPDTQYF.

This chain links TRBV4-3 with TRBJ1-1; D call uncertain. V shed 1 base and J shed 1 base, with 13 bases lying between them. The CDR3 contains 16 residues. The germline CDR1 and CDR2 sequences are LGHNA and YSLEER. CDR3 residues: CASSQAPMGSNTEAFF. The CDR3 DNA reads TGCGCCAGCAGCCAAGCCCCAATGGGTTCGAACACTGAAGCTTTCTTT.

This clone was picked up a small number of times. The genes are TRBV30 and TRBJ1-3; D ambiguous. The CDR3 has 14 amino acids. Germline V gene sequence: CDR1 GTSNPN, CDR2 SVGIG (reference sequence). Trimming left V 5 bases short and J 0 bases short, with 11 bases between. The CDR3 loop reads CAWAPSSSGNTIYF. As DNA, the CDR3 is TGTGCCTGGGCTCCGTCTTCCTCTGGAAACACCATATATTTT.

CDR3 in amino acids: CATSDFRGSQPQHF. Written as DNA, the CDR3 is TGTGCCACCAGTGACTTCCGGGGGAGTCAGCCCCAGCATTTT. J is TRBJ1-5 and V is TRBV24-1; possibly TRBD1 for D (5 bases). Trimming cost V 4 bases and J 6 bases, with 12 bases left between them. Germline V CDR1 and CDR2: KGHDR, SFDVKD. The CDR3 is made up of 14 amino acids.

The chain is built from TRBV12-5 and TRBJ1-3; TRBD1 matches 8 bases. CDR1 and CDR2 (germline): LGHNT, FRNRAP. The CDR3 runs to 17 residues. V lost 5 bases and J lost 2; bases outside the gene matches: 11. CDR3 in amino acids: CASGPIRGLNPGNTIYF. The CDR3 nucleotides are TGTGCTAGTGGTCCGATCAGGGGGCTCAACCCTGGAAACACCATATATTTT.

V gene TRBV4-3 combines with J gene TRBJ2-1, with 9 bases lining up with TRBD2. The CDR3 contains 16 residues. V shed 2 bases and J 8 bases; nucleotides not matched to a gene: 10. Germline V gene sequence: CDR1 LGHNA, CDR2 YSLEER. In DNA form, the CDR3 reads TGCGCCAGCAGCCAAAGCGGAAGCGGGGGGTTGTATGAGCAGTTCTTC. Amino acids: CASSQSGSGGLYEQFF.

This chain links TRBV6-6 with TRBJ1-6, with D perhaps TRBD1 (6 bases). The CDR3 has 15 amino acids. Per the germline V gene, CDR1 is MNHNY and CDR2 is SVGAGI (reference sequence). The V gene lost 2 bases and the J gene lost 10 bases, with 15 bases spanning the gap. The CDR3 DNA sequence: TGTGCCAGCAGTTACCGGGACACCTCTTGGTCACCCCTCCACTTT. Translation: CASSYRDTSWSPLHF.

V gene TRBV27 combines with J gene TRBJ2-3; TRBD1 matches at 7 bases. J lost 6 bases, V lost 0 bases, and 3 bases had no gene match. The CDR3 loop spans 14 amino acids. The germline CDR1 and CDR2 sequences are MNHEY and SMNVEV (reference sequence). DNA of the CDR3: TGTGCCAGCAGTTTATCAGGGGGCGAGGATACGCAGTATTTT. Its translation is CASSLSGGEDTQYF.

The J gene is TRBJ2-1, the V gene TRBV24-1, with TRBD2 matching 9 bases. The CDR3 sequence is 15 residues long. J gave up 2 bases and V 3 bases, and 1 base lay outside the gene matches. The V gene's germline CDR1 is KGHDR and CDR2 SFDVKD. CDR3 residues: CATSDIAGAYNEQFF. In nucleotides, the CDR3 is TGTGCCACCAGTGATATAGCGGGGGCCTACAATGAGCAGTTCTTC.

J is TRBJ1-1 and V is TRBV6-4; tentative D call: TRBD1 (6 bases). The CDR3 is 15 amino acids. V was trimmed by 3 bases and J by 1 base, leaving 12 bases between them. Germline CDR1 and CDR2: MRHNA and SNTAGT. CDR3 in amino acids: CASSDPNRANTEAFF. CDR3 in DNA: TGTGCCAGCAGTGATCCAAACAGGGCGAACACTGAAGCTTTCTTT.

The chain employs TRBV7-9 and TRBJ1-5, with a tentative D call TRBD1 (5 bases). CDR1 SEHNR and CDR2 FQNEAQ come from the germline V gene (reference sequence). This CDR3 is 13 amino acids long. V lost 3 bases and J 7 bases, leaving 10 bases between the germline ends. The CDR3 spells CASSFGGGQPQHF. CDR3 nucleotide sequence: TGTGCCAGCAGCTTCGGGGGGGGGCAGCCCCAGCATTTT.

The chain is built from TRBV19 and TRBJ1-5; D unresolved. CDR1 and CDR2 from the germline V gene are LNHDA and SQIVND (reference sequence). Trimming pared 1 base from V and 2 bases from J, leaving 3 bases between. This CDR3 region has 13 residues. CDR3: CASSIARNQPQHF. The DNA of the CDR3 is TGTGCCAGTAGTATAGCACGCAATCAGCCCCAGCATTTT.

J is TRBJ1-2 and V is TRBV20-1; D is ambiguous. The CDR3 length is 11 residues. Germline CDR1 is DFQATT and CDR2 is SNEGSKA (reference sequence). For the CDR3, the DNA is TGCACCGTCGCCAGAGGGCTCAGCTACACCTTC. Translating it yields CTVARGLSYTF.

The chain employs TRBV11-2 and TRBJ2-3; D is unclear. This CDR3 is built from 11 residues. V lost 9 bases and J lost 5, with 9 bases in between. Germline V lookup: CDR1 SGHAT, CDR2 FQNNGV. CDR3 protein: CASRNRDTQYF. CDR3 sequence (DNA): TGTGCCAGTAGGAATAGAGATACGCAGTATTTT.

The chain carries TRBV24-1 and TRBJ2-1, with TRBD1 identical over 7 bases. The germline gives CDR1 KGHDR, CDR2 SFDVKD. This CDR3 is built from 16 residues. The V gene end was trimmed by 4 bases and the J gene end by 2 bases; junction bases not matched to a gene: 7. The CDR3 reads CATSDRTGGPYNEQFF. The CDR3 nucleotides are TGTGCCACCAGTGACCGGACAGGCGGCCCCTACAATGAGCAGTTCTTC.

V usage is TRBV25-1 and J usage is TRBJ1-1; D might be TRBD1 (5 bases). CDR3 length: 14 residues. Germline CDR1 is MGHDK and CDR2 is SYGVNS. V was clipped by 6 bases and J by 0 bases, with 11 bases between them. CDR3 DNA sequence: TGTGCCAGCAGGAAGGGACTGCTGAACACTGAAGCTTTCTTT. This gives the protein CASRKGLLNTEAFF.

This chain uses TRBV12-3 or TRBV12-4 with TRBJ1-6, with unresolved D. The germline V and J ends were trimmed by 3 bases and 13 bases, with 10 bases remaining between them. The CDR3 has 12 residues. The CDR3: CASSLLVGPLHF. Written as DNA, the CDR3 is TGTGCCAGCAGTTTGTTAGTAGGGCCCCTCCACTTT.

The V call is TRBV9, the J call TRBJ2-7, with no clear D. The CDR3 sequence is 14 residues long. Germline CDR1 and CDR2: SGDLS and YYNGEE. V lost 6 bases and J lost 7, with 20 bases in between. CDR3 sequence reads: CASTQGEGYSEQYF. The CDR3 DNA follows: TGTGCCAGCACCCAAGGAGAAGGGTATAGTGAGCAGTACTTC.

J is TRBJ1-4 and V is TRBV25-1; D is undetermined. Germline V gives CDR1 MGHDK, CDR2 SYGVNS. The CDR3 sequence is 16 residues long. The V gene lost 2 bases and the J gene lost 8 bases, with 18 bases spanning the gap. The CDR3 region is CASSEKRGRRNEKLFF. The CDR3 bases are TGTGCCAGCAGTGAAAAAAGAGGCCGACGGAACGAAAAACTGTTTTTT. The variable domain in full, with the rest retrieved from reference TRBV25-1 and TRBJ1-4, is EADIYQTPRYLVIGTGKKITLECSQTMGHDKMYWYQQDPGMELHLIHYSYGVNSTEKGDLSSESTVSRIRTEHFPLTLESARPSHTSQYLCASSEKRGRRNEKLFFGSGTQLSVL.

The chain joins TRBV6-5 to TRBJ1-1, with no clear D. The CDR3 totals 15 residues. The V and J ends lost 2 bases and 3 bases respectively, with 13 bases between them. CDR1 is MNHEY, CDR2 SVGAGI, per germline. The CDR3 DNA is TGTGCCAGCAGTTACGGGGAGGGCCCGTACACTGAAGCTTTCTTT. Translation: CASSYGEGPYTEAFF.

The rearrangement uses TRBV2 and TRBJ1-5; no definite D call. The germline V gene encodes CDR1 SNHLY and CDR2 FYNNEI. This CDR3 has 14 amino acids. The V end lost 3 bases, the J end lost 7 bases, and 13 bases lay between the germline ends. The CDR3 protein is CASSEWQIIQPQHF. Written as DNA, the CDR3 is TGTGCCAGCAGTGAGTGGCAGATAATCCAGCCCCAGCATTTT. Combining the CDR3 with reference TRBV2 and TRBJ1-5 gives the whole variable domain EPEVTQTPSHQVTQMGQEVILRCVPISNHLYFYWYRQILGQKVEFLVSFYNNEISEKSEIFDDQFSVERPDGSNFTLKIRSTKLEDSAMYFCASSEWQIIQPQHFGDGTRLSIL.

The J gene is TRBJ2-7, the V gene TRBV5-1; the match to TRBD2 covers 11 bases. The CDR3 spans 18 residues. Germline loops: CDR1 SGHRS, CDR2 YFSETQ. V lost 3 bases and J lost 0; bases outside the gene matches: 11. CDR3 in DNA: TGCGCCAGCAGCTATTCGTCCGGGACTAGCGGTAGCTCCTACGAGCAGTACTTC. It encodes CASSYSSGTSGSSYEQYF.

The chain combines TRBV7-9 with TRBJ2-7; D perhaps matches TRBD1 (5 bases). Germline loops: CDR1 SEHNR, CDR2 FQNEAQ (reference sequence). This CDR3 has 14 residues. V lost 5 bases to trimming and J lost 3 bases, with 14 bases between them. In DNA form, the CDR3 reads TGTGCCAGCAGCCGGCCGACAGTATACTACGAGCAGTACTTC. Its protein is CASSRPTVYYEQYF.

The chain carries TRBV9 and TRBJ1-3; D gene uncertain. This CDR3 comprises 15 residues. V was trimmed by 5 bases and J by 1 base, leaving 13 bases between them. Germline CDR1 reads SGDLS; CDR2 reads YYNGEE. This CDR3 reads CASSYSSLSGNTIYF. The DNA for the CDR3 is TGTGCCAGCAGTTATAGTTCGCTTTCTGGAAACACCATATATTTT.

The V gene is TRBV10-3, the J gene TRBJ1-6; D gene ambiguous. This CDR3 has 16 residues. Germline assignment: CDR1 ENHRY and CDR2 SYGVKD. The V end lost 6 bases, the J end lost 7 bases, and 19 bases lay between the germline ends. CDR3 nucleotides: TGTGCCATCAGCATTCGTCGGACGGAGGAGAATTCACCCCTCCACTTT. Its translation is CAISIRRTEENSPLHF.

CDR3 sequence (DNA): TGCGCCAGCAGCGTAGCCGGCCCTAGGAATGAGCAGTTCTTC. It yields the protein CASSVAGPRNEQFF. The J gene is TRBJ2-1, the V gene TRBV5-1; no reliable D call. Trimming took off 4 bases at V and 7 bases at J, with 15 bases between the two ends. CDR3 length: 14 amino acids. The germline gives CDR1 SGHRS, CDR2 YFSETQ. Looking up the rest from reference TRBV5-1 and TRBJ2-1 gives the full variable domain: KAGVTQTPRYLIKTRGQQVTLSCSPISGHRSVSWYQQTPGQGLQFLFEYFSETQRNKGNFPGRFSGRQFSNSRSEMNVSTLELGDSALYLCASSVAGPRNEQFFGPGTRLTVL.

The rearrangement uses TRBV4-3 and TRBJ2-3; D gene unclear. The length of the CDR3 is 11 residues. V was clipped by 1 base and J by 6 bases, with 2 bases between them. Looked up from germline, CDR1 is LGHNA and CDR2 is YSLEER. The CDR3 region has the DNA TGCGCCAGCAGCCAAGGGGATACGCAGTATTTT. Translating it yields CASSQGDTQYF.

The chain carries TRBV9 and TRBJ1-5; 7 nucleotides align to TRBD1. Looked up from germline, CDR1 is SGDLS and CDR2 is YYNGEE. V shed 4 bases and J 1 base; nucleotides not matched to a gene: 8. This CDR3 has 16 amino acids. The CDR3 is CASSLGGGMSNQPQHF. As DNA, the CDR3 is TGTGCCAGCAGCTTAGGAGGGGGCATGAGCAATCAGCCCCAGCATTTT.